Detailed here is one T cell receptor beta chain. This sample was taken from a study of blood T cell repertoires in COVID-19. Study at large: The cDNA or gDNA used as material had been derived from T cells, B-cell-depleted T cells, or PBMCs.

The length of the CDR3 is 14 residues. Germline V gene sequence: CDR1 SGHVS, CDR2 FQNEAQ. J gave up 6 bases and V 2 bases, and 5 bases lay outside the gene matches. Per the original methods: Estimation of nucleated cell counts relied on the amplification of reference gene primers. Some clones are missing from TCRdb's copy, which holds only in-frame ones; the method was immunoSEQ multiplex PCR. The DNA gave D and trimming, while V, J and clone size come from that table. Of hundreds of thousands of clones in the sample, 80% to 90% are singletons; the top ten hold less than 1.6%. This sequence joins TRBV7-8 and TRBJ2-7; 9 bases agree with TRBD1. The sequencing input was peripheral blood. The TCR originated in a woman between 40 and 55 years old who had recovered from COVID-19. The CDR3 nucleotides are TGTGCCAGCAGCTTACGGGGACAGGGTGTCGAGCAGTACTTC. This sequence encodes CASSLRGQGVEQYF.